This T cell receptor (beta chain) was retrieved from a study of vaccination and CD4 T cells after COVID-19. Treatment given: approximately 10-day PBMC culture with coronavirus spike peptide pools or control peptides (ViraFEST assay). Expanded clonotypes were found by TCR sequencing after peptide-pool stimulation (ViraFEST). Each well held approximately 2 million PBMCs in IL-2 (about 10 IU/ml) medium with approximately 9.2 ug/ml peptide pools. This clonotype was seen only a few times. The antigen remains undetermined. An Oncomine TCR Beta short-read assay was used to sequence the DNA from cultured CD4+ T cells. TCRdb reanalysed the PCR reads using MiXCR and keeps one entry per CDR3 protein. The sample holds roughly 15,000 distinct CDR3 sequences; roughly 57% are singletons and the top ten take 7.4%. V was pared by 7 bases and J by 0 bases, with 16 bases between. Looked up from germline, CDR1 is MNHNS and CDR2 is SASEGT. This CDR3 region has 17 residues.

The sequenced material came from CD4+ T cells from blood, cultured in vitro. The genes are TRBV6-1 and TRBJ1-6; D unresolved. This receptor was obtained from a human donor who had recovered from COVID-19. This CDR3 is CASKRENLSSYNSPLHF. The CDR3, as DNA: TGTGCCAGCAAAAGGGAGAACCTTAGCTCCTATAATTCACCCCTCCACTTT.